A selection of T cell receptor beta chains follows, all from one sample in a study of OX40 agonist ivuxolimab in advanced cancers. This table comes from immunoSEQ multiplex PCR, and its TCRdb copy is limited to in-frame clones, with some not included. The sample carries 55,000 to 90,000 clones, 65% to 85% recorded once. Sequenced material: CD4+ or CD8+ T cells sorted from blood, taken in a trial of the OX40 agonist ivuxolimab. These receptors were taken from an adult with an advanced solid tumor such as melanoma, head and neck, liver or kidney cancer. CDR3s include the opening cysteine and the closing phenylalanine or tryptophan. The D gene is left open where the match is weak. Clone size is given for some rows only: seen once, a few or many times, or a class if the clone is expanded.

d_call j_call v_call clone_size cdr3_aa cdr3_nt
. TRBJ2-3 TRBV7-7 . CASSLADGITDTQYF TGTGCCAGCAGCTTAGCGGATGGAATCACAGATACGCAGTATTTT
TRBD1 TRBJ2-7 TRBV11-2 . CASSTTGGNFYEQYF TGTGCCAGCAGCACGACAGGGGGCAACTTCTACGAGCAGTACTTC
. TRBJ1-1 TRBV28 . CASGAGVNTEAFF TGTGCCAGCGGGGCTGGGGTAAACACTGAAGCTTTCTTT
. TRBJ1-1 TRBV6-1 once CASFGRENTEAFF TGTGCCAGCTTCGGTAGGGAGAACACTGAAGCTTTCTTT
TRBD1 TRBJ1-4 TRBV5-1 . CASSLGDRVGEKLFF TGCGCCAGCAGCTTGGGGGACAGGGTTGGAGAAAAACTGTTTTTT
. TRBJ1-1 TRBV6-1 . CASSEAVGKLNTEAFF TGTGCCAGCAGTGAAGCTGTCGGCAAACTGAACACTGAAGCTTTCTTT
. TRBJ1-1 TRBV4-2 few CASSQDAWSTEAFF TGTGCCAGCAGCCAAGATGCGTGGAGCACTGAAGCTTTCTTT
TRBD1 TRBJ2-5 TRBV5-1 few CASSLRTGGKGETQYF TGCGCCAGCAGCTTGAGGACAGGGGGGAAGGGGGAGACCCAGTACTTC
TRBD1 TRBJ1-6 TRBV19 . CASWAGTGGSPLHF TGTGCCAGTTGGGCCGGGACAGGTGGATCACCCCTCCACTTT
TRBD2 TRBJ2-7 TRBV10-1 few CASSEASGGYEQYF TGCGCCAGCAGTGAAGCTAGCGGGGGATACGAGCAGTACTTC
. TRBJ2-5 TRBV5-1 . CASSPENQETQYF TGCGCCAGCAGCCCAGAAAACCAAGAGACCCAGTACTTC
. TRBJ2-7 TRBV5-1 . CASSLGGEGEQYF TGCGCCAGCAGCTTGGGCGGGGAAGGGGAGCAGTACTTC
TRBD2 TRBJ2-7 TRBV29-1 once CSVALAVGYEQYF TGCAGCGTTGCGCTAGCGGTAGGGTACGAGCAGTACTTC
. TRBJ2-3 TRBV2 . CASKALYSTDTQYF TGTGCCAGCAAGGCCTTGTACTCCACAGATACGCAGTATTTT
TRBD2 TRBJ2-4 TRBV2 . CASSGGGTSENIQYF TGTGCCAGCAGTGGCGGAGGTACTAGCGAAAACATTCAGTACTTC
. TRBJ2-6 TRBV19 . CASSIDLGISGANVLTF TGTGCCAGTAGTATAGATTTGGGTATCTCTGGGGCCAACGTCCTGACTTTC
TRBD1 TRBJ2-7 TRBV15 . CATSREGPGQGFYEQYF TGTGCCACCAGCAGAGAAGGACCGGGACAGGGATTCTACGAGCAGTACTTC
. TRBJ2-3 TRBV25-1 . CASSAFAGSTDTQYF TGTGCCAGCAGTGCTTTCGCGGGTAGCACAGATACGCAGTATTTT
. TRBJ1-3 TRBV7-9 . CASSPGSTGKGNTIYF TGTGCCAGCAGCCCCGGGTCTACAGGGAAAGGAAACACCATATATTTT
TRBD1 TRBJ1-1 TRBV15 . CATSREERGRVVNTEAFF TGTGCCACCAGCAGAGAGGAAAGGGGGCGAGTGGTGAACACTGAAGCTTTCTTT
. TRBJ2-7 TRBV5-5 . CASSLSGVPSYEQYF TGTGCCAGCAGCTTGTCAGGGGTCCCTTCCTACGAGCAGTACTTC